A single T cell receptor beta chain is shown here with its context. Its antigen is not identified. CDR3 and TCR beta VDJ profiling relied on genomic DNA as the template. One entry per CDR3 protein, called by TCRdb with MiXCR from the reads. The table records about 200,000 distinct CDR3 sequences, approximately 60% of them present only once. The sample belongs to a study of CD8+CD57+ T cells in acquired aplastic anemia. CDR1 is SQVTM, CDR2 ANQGSEA, per germline. Trimming stripped 7 bases from V and 1 base from J, with 16 bases between. This CDR3 has 15 residues. General study results and limits: Patients versus controls showed no significant CD8+ Simpson's diversity difference.

Selection for sequencing was limited to patients who had shown CD8+CD57+ cell expansion by flow cytometry. The TCR comes from a human donor with aplastic anemia. The V call is TRBV29-1, the J call TRBJ2-2, with TRBD2 as a possible D gene (7 bases). The sequencing sample was made of sorted CD4+, CD8+, or CD8+CD57+ T cells (not recorded which) from PBMCs. The CDR3 loop is CSARRGGWNTGELFF. The CDR3 nucleotides are TGCAGCGCCCGAAGGGGGGGCTGGAACACCGGGGAGCTGTTTTTT.